This T cell receptor (beta chain) stems from a study of cytomegalovirus exposure and HLA in healthy donors. Study details: As released early, the data held about 85 million unique TCRs from HLA-typed donors. Most donors, more than 80% of over 300 genotyped, fell in the Caucasian-associated ancestry cluster. Study results and limitations: The authors excluded some V segments, including TRBV6-2 and TRBV6-3, as indistinguishable. Whilst most TCR sequences proved rare, a subset of public TCRs occurred across many donors.

From germline, CDR1 is MDHEN and CDR2 SYDVKM. With 5 bases removed from V and 3 bases from J, the gap between germline ends came to 11 bases. The CDR3 runs to 13 residues. With regard to this clone: No antigen is known for it.

PCR used 60 Vbeta primers and 13 Jbeta primers. The table came from immunoSEQ multiplex PCR; TCRdb's copy has only in-frame clones and leaves some out. The sample includes some 110,000 clones, roughly 71% of them seen just once. V is TRBV28 and J is TRBJ2-7; TRBD2 is a possible D gene (5 bases). The receptor's source is a woman aged 50 to 60 in good health and CMV-seropositive. The sample comprised PBMCs. As DNA, the CDR3 is TGTGCCAGCAGTCGAAAGGAGGTCTACGAGCAGTACTTC. Protein sequence: CASSRKEVYEQYF.